The 5 T cell receptor beta chains below were found in one sample sequenced in a study of response to subunit inactivated influenza vaccine. TCRdb passed the RT-PCR reads through MiXCR, listing each CDR3 protein once. Among 600,000 to 850,000 distinct CDR3 sequences listed, 12% to 15% were seen once. Source: PBMCs from blood, taken 14 to 15 days before vaccination. The receptors stem from a man aged 45-65 years who received an inactivated influenza vaccine.

The genes are TRBV24-1 and TRBJ2-1; 7 bases map to TRBD1. Germline V gene data show CDR1 as KGHDR and CDR2 as SFDVKD. J lost 9 bases, V lost 6 bases, and 4 bases had no gene match. The CDR3 extends over 12 amino acids. The CDR3 sequence: CATSTGAVEQFF. In DNA form, the CDR3 reads TGTGCCACCAGTACAGGGGCTGTTGAGCAGTTCTTC.

V gene TRBV20-1 combines with J gene TRBJ2-7; 10 nucleotides line up with TRBD2. CDR1 is DFQATT and CDR2 is SNEGSKA in the germline V gene (reference sequence). J was trimmed by 4 bases and V by 2 bases; bases with no gene match: 17. The CDR3 consists of 18 residues. CDR3: CSARKPISRAGGPYEQYF. CDR3 sequence (DNA): TGCAGTGCTAGAAAGCCAATAAGTCGAGCGGGAGGGCCATACGAGCAGTACTTC.

There are a few counts of this clonotype. This chain connects TRBV11-2 to TRBJ2-1; D may be TRBD1 (6 bases). The CDR3 runs 15 residues. CDR1 is SGHAT and CDR2 is FQNNGV in the germline V gene. The V gene lost 5 bases and the J gene lost 0 bases, with 11 bases spanning the gap. The DNA of the CDR3 is TGTGCCAGCAGCCCGGGCAGGGGCTCCTACAATGAGCAGTTCTTC. It translates to CASSPGRGSYNEQFF.

This clonotype was seen at least ten times. The rearrangement links TRBV6-1 to TRBJ1-2; D unclear. Germline V CDR1 and CDR2: MNHNS, SASEGT. The ends were cut back, 2 bases at V and 8 bases at J, with 18 bases in the middle. This CDR3 is 15 amino acids long. CDR3 DNA: TGTGCCAGCAGTGAAACGTTGGGCAGGAACAACGGCTACACCTTC. It translates to CASSETLGRNNGYTF.

The table lists this clonotype with many counts. The chain links TRBV7-2 to TRBJ2-1; D is unresolved. Germline CDR1 is SGHTA and CDR2 is FQGNSA. This CDR3 comprises 16 residues. Trimming cost V 0 bases and J 4 bases, with 13 bases left between them. The DNA for the CDR3 is TGTGCCAGCAGCTTAGCTTTGCTAACGGAATACAATGAGCAGTTCTTC. Translated: CASSLALLTEYNEQFF.